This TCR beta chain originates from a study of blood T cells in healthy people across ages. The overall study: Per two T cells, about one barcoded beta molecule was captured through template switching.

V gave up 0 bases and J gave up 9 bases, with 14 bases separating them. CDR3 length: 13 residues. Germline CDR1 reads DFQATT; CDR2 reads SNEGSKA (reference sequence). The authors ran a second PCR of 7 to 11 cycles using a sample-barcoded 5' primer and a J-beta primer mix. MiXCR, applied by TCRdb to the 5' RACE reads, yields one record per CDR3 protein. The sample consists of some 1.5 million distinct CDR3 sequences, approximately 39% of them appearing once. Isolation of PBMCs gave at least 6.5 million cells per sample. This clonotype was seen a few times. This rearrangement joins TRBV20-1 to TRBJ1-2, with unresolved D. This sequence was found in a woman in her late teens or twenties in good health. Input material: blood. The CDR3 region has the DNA TGCAGTGCTAGAGATGGCCTCTGGGATCGCTACACCTTC. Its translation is CSARDGLWDRYTF.